Each of the 21 T cell receptor beta chains below was sequenced from the same sample in a study of CD8+CD57+ T cells in acquired aplastic anemia. TCR beta VDJ and CDR3 profiles were obtained from a genomic DNA template. TCRdb re-derived calls from the reads in MiXCR, one entry per CDR3 protein. The table has approximately 190,000 distinct CDR3 sequences, 64% seen once. The sequencing sample was made of sorted CD4+, CD8+, or CD8+CD57+ T cells (not recorded which) from PBMCs. These receptors were obtained from a human donor with severe aplastic anemia or a healthy control (not recorded which).

Comment on this clonotype: This may be a read error, as it is one base from a much larger clone. This chain links TRBV30 with TRBJ1-1; maybe TRBD1 (5 bases). The CDR3 is made up of 14 amino acids. The germline V gene has CDR1 GTSNPN and CDR2 SVGIG (reference sequence). The CDR3: CAWSVGAGNTGAFF. Here the CDR3 DNA reads TGTGCCTGGAGTGTTGGGGCTGGGAACACTGGAGCTTTCTTT.

The V gene is TRBV12-3 or TRBV12-4, the J gene TRBJ1-4, with D possibly matching TRBD1 (5 bases). The CDR3 spans 13 residues. The V end lost 4 bases, the J end lost 4 bases, and 7 bases lay between the germline ends. CDR3 sequence: CASSYGGNEKLFF. The CDR3 region has the DNA TGTGCCAGCAGTTATGGGGGTAATGAAAAACTGTTTTTT.

Of note for this clonotype: A clone one base away is much larger, so this may be a read error. The rearrangement joins TRBV10-3 to TRBJ1-1, with D perhaps TRBD1 (5 bases). CDR3 length: 15 residues. CDR1 is ENHRY, CDR2 SYGVKD, per germline. The CDR3 DNA follows: TGTGCCAGCAGTCAGGACGGGACGGTGAACACTGAAGCTTTCTTT. Translation: CASSQDGTVNTEAFF.

This chain uses TRBV20-1 with TRBJ1-2; D may be TRBD1 (5 bases). This CDR3 has 16 residues. Trimming shortened V by 6 bases and J by 4 bases, and 24 bases separated the two germline ends. The V gene's germline CDR1 is DFQATT and CDR2 SNEGSKA (reference sequence). The CDR3 here is CSASTDTGGAFYGYTF. The CDR3 coding sequence is TGCAGTGCCTCTACAGATACCGGGGGAGCGTTCTATGGCTACACCTTC.

On this clonotype: The junction departs from the called germline gene at one end, perhaps through a read error. The gene calls are TRBV5-1 and TRBJ1-2; D is uncertain. From germline, CDR1 is SGHRS and CDR2 YFSETQ. The CDR3 extends over 13 amino acids. The CDR3 sequence: CASSPRRNYGYTF. The CDR3 DNA sequence: TGTGCCAGCAGTCCCAGGAGGAACTATGGCTACACCTTC. The full variable domain, its missing parts supplied by reference TRBV5-1 and TRBJ1-2, is KAGVTQTPRYLIKTRGQQVTLSCSPISGHRSVSWYQQTPGQGLQFLFEYFSETQRNKGNFPGRFSGRQFSNSRSEMNVSTLELGDSALYLCASSPRRNYGYTFGSGTRLTVV.

The chain combines TRBV7-8 with TRBJ1-2; maybe TRBD1 (6 bases). This CDR3 region has 13 residues. From germline, CDR1 is SGHVS and CDR2 FQNEAQ. V lost 4 bases and J lost 6, with 12 bases in between. The CDR3 DNA follows: TGTGCCAGCAGCTCCGGACACAGGGATGGCTACACCTTC. This gives the protein CASSSGHRDGYTF. Full variable domain (outside the CDR3, taken from reference TRBV7-8 and TRBJ1-2): GAGVSQSPRYKVAKRGQDVALRCDPISGHVSLFWYQQALGQGPEFLTYFQNEAQLDKSGLPSDRFFAERPEGSVSTLKIQRTQQEDSAVYLCASSSGHRDGYTFGSGTRLTVV.

The V and J genes are TRBV7-8 and TRBJ2-3; D might be TRBD2 (7 bases). V was clipped by 5 bases and J by 2 bases, with 17 bases between them. This CDR3 has 16 amino acids. Germline-derived CDR1 and CDR2 are SGHVS and FQNEAQ. This CDR3 is CASSLQGGGLTDTQYF. CDR3 nucleotide sequence: TGTGCCAGCAGCCTCCAGGGCGGGGGCCTCACAGATACGCAGTATTTT.

This clonotype has just one count. DNA for the CDR3: TGTGCCAGCAGCCGTGGACAGGGTGCCAGCGAGCAGTACTTC. Its translation: CASSRGQGASEQYF. The V gene is TRBV7-9, the J gene TRBJ2-7, with 8 bases lining up with TRBD1. The CDR3 has 14 residues. V was pared by 5 bases and J by 6 bases, with 9 bases of the junction left unmatched. Looked up from germline, CDR1 is SEHNR and CDR2 is FQNEAQ (reference sequence).

The rearrangement uses TRBV5-1 and TRBJ2-7, with 7 bases lining up with TRBD1. Trimming took 0 bases from V and 5 from J; bases not matched to a gene: 5. The CDR3 consists of 14 residues. The germline V gene encodes CDR1 SGHRS and CDR2 YFSETQ. CDR3 loop: CASSLGQGSHEQYF. CDR3 in DNA: TGCGCCAGCAGCTTGGGACAGGGAAGTCACGAGCAGTACTTC. Using reference TRBV5-1 and TRBJ2-7 for the parts outside the CDR3, the full variable domain is KAGVTQTPRYLIKTRGQQVTLSCSPISGHRSVSWYQQTPGQGLQFLFEYFSETQRNKGNFPGRFSGRQFSNSRSEMNVSTLELGDSALYLCASSLGQGSHEQYFGPGTRLTVT.

This chain links TRBV2 with TRBJ2-7; 9 nucleotides align to TRBD2. V was clipped by 5 bases and J by 2 bases; unmatched bases: 10. Germline V CDR1 and CDR2: SNHLY, FYNNEI. This CDR3 spans 16 amino acids. The CDR3 is CASSLPGLADTYEQYF. In nucleotides, the CDR3 is TGTGCCAGCAGTTTGCCGGGACTAGCAGACACCTACGAGCAGTACTTC.

The V call is TRBV20-1, the J call TRBJ2-4; D call uncertain. Germline V CDR1 and CDR2: DFQATT, SNEGSKA (reference sequence). The CDR3 is made up of 18 amino acids. V was cut by 2 bases and J by 1 base, with 21 bases left in between. The CDR3 spells CSARQYAAQMGAKNIQYF. The CDR3 region has the DNA TGCAGTGCTAGACAATACGCGGCCCAAATGGGGGCCAAAAACATTCAGTACTTC.

This clonotype was counted a few times. This sequence joins TRBV20-1 and TRBJ1-5; 8 bases match TRBD1. Germline V gives CDR1 DFQATT, CDR2 SNEGSKA (reference sequence). V lost 0 bases to trimming and J lost 0 bases; unmatched junction nucleotides: 1. The CDR3 totals 15 residues. CDR3 coding DNA: TGCAGTGCTAGAGAACAGGGGGTTAGCAATCAGCCCCAGCATTTT. Translating it yields CSAREQGVSNQPQHF.

This clonotype has only one observation. A read error may account for a junction end that differs from germline. This chain uses TRBV6-5 with TRBJ2-5; D unclear. This CDR3 is 13 amino acids long. Germline values: CDR1 MNHEY, CDR2 SVGAGI. The CDR3 protein is CASKALDQETQHF. The CDR3 nucleotides read TGTGCCAGCAAAGCGCTAGATCAAGAGACCCAGCACTTC.

The V and J genes are TRBV2 and TRBJ1-5; D call uncertain. Trimming cost V 6 bases and J 6 bases, with 15 bases left between them. The CDR3 contains 14 residues. Germline CDR1 SNHLY, CDR2 FYNNEI. The CDR3: CASSGGPPRQPQHF. The CDR3 region has the DNA TGTGCCAGCAGCGGAGGGCCCCCCCGTCAGCCCCAGCATTTT. Together with reference TRBV2 and TRBJ1-5, the CDR3 gives the full variable domain: EPEVTQTPSHQVTQMGQEVILRCVPISNHLYFYWYRQILGQKVEFLVSFYNNEISEKSEIFDDQFSVERPDGSNFTLKIRSTKLEDSAMYFCASSGGPPRQPQHFGDGTRLSIL.

The table lists this clonotype with a few counts. The CDR3 is CASSRGGAGALTDTQYF. Written as DNA, the CDR3 is TGTGCCAGCAGCCGGGGGGGGGCGGGCGCACTCACAGATACGCAGTATTTT. The chain has TRBV7-9 and TRBJ2-3, with TRBD2 matching over 8 bases. Germline CDR1 and CDR2: SEHNR and FQNEAQ (reference sequence). The CDR3 is 17 residues long. The ends lost 5 bases at V and 2 bases at J; junction bases unmatched: 12.

Remarks on this clonotype: Germline and junction disagree at one end, which may indicate a read error. CDR3 nucleotides: TGTGCCAGCAGTGACCGACAGTCCTACGAGCAGTACTTC. This gives the protein CASSDRQSYEQYF. This chain joins TRBV10-3 and TRBJ2-7, with D possibly being TRBD1 (5 bases). This CDR3 is 13 amino acids long. The germline CDR1 and CDR2 sequences are ENHRY and SYGVKD.

This clonotype appeared a few times. The V and J genes are TRBV29-1 and TRBJ1-2; the D is unclear. V lost 6 bases and J lost 3, with 20 bases in between. CDR1 is SQVTM and CDR2 is ANQGSEA in the germline V gene. The length of the CDR3 is 15 residues. CDR3 amino acids: CSVERNVGGYYGYTF. Here the CDR3 DNA reads TGCAGCGTGGAACGCAACGTCGGTGGGTACTATGGCTACACCTTC.

The chain couples TRBV24-1 to TRBJ1-5, with D possibly being TRBD1 (6 bases). The CDR3 runs to 14 residues. Germline values: CDR1 KGHDR, CDR2 SFDVKD. Trimming left V 3 bases short and J 4 bases short, with 9 bases between. The CDR3 DNA follows: TGTGCCACCAGTGATATGGGGGCGAATCAGCCCCAGCATTTT. Translated, it gives CATSDMGANQPQHF.

The chain employs TRBV5-1 and TRBJ1-1, with a weak D call TRBD1 (5 bases). Germline CDR1 and CDR2: SGHRS and YFSETQ. The V gene lost 4 bases and the J gene lost 1 base, with 11 bases spanning the gap. The CDR3 spans 14 residues. The CDR3 DNA is TGCGCCAGCAGCCTTATTGGACAGAACACTGAAGCTTTCTTT. The encoded protein is CASSLIGQNTEAFF.

The rearrangement joins TRBV20-1 to TRBJ1-1; tentatively, D is TRBD1 (5 bases). V lost 4 bases to trimming and J lost 2 bases, with 11 bases between them. The length of the CDR3 is 13 residues. Germline-derived CDR1 and CDR2 are DFQATT and SNEGSKA (reference sequence). CDR3: CSAKGRLNTEAFF. The CDR3 coding sequence is TGCAGTGCTAAGGGACGGCTAAACACTGAAGCTTTCTTT.

This clonotype was counted between two and nine times. The chain recombines TRBV12-3 or TRBV12-4 with TRBJ2-3, with TRBD2 as a possible D gene (5 bases). CDR3 length: 16 residues. Between the trimmed V and J ends, which lost 5 bases and 2 bases, there was a span of 17 bases. Here the CDR3 reads CASSPSSISFTDTQYF. As DNA, the CDR3 is TGTGCCAGCAGTCCTTCTAGCATTTCATTCACAGATACGCAGTATTTT.